This T cell receptor (beta chain) was profiled in a study of control samples from healthy donors and cancer patients (dated by TCRdb to the early 2020s). Library preparation was by the immunoSEQ multiplex PCR assay. The table was pulled from immuneACCESS by TCRdb, which kept in-frame rearrangements only. Such tables lose some clones; where checked, under half of the loss comes from unresolved V genes, and the rest has no known cause. Counted in this sample were about 70,000 clones; approximately 80% of them appeared once. The ten largest clones take up 28% of the sample. V lost 4 bases and J lost 4 bases; the stretch between them is 11 bases long. Sequences SGHNT (CDR1) and YYREEE (CDR2) are obtained from the germline V gene (reference sequence). The CDR3 goes from the cysteine to the phenylalanine over 13 residues. Only the CDR3 DNA is retained, 39 bases long and in frame from the first base. This clone was seen only a few times. What this receptor recognizes is not known. The record has no base qualities; no much larger clone is one base away.

The chain uses TRBV5-4 and TRBJ2-5, with TRBD1 tentatively as D gene (6 bases match). Sequencing was done on a sample of blood. The receptor's source is a man aged 45-60 years in good health. The bases are TGTGCCAGCAGCACTTCAGGGGCAGAGACCCAGTACTTC. Its protein is CASSTSGAETQYF. Where the CDR3 stops, the reference TRBV5-4 and TRBJ2-5 genes take over; the full variable domain is ETGVTQSPTHLIKTRGQQVTLRCSSQSGHNTVSWYQQALGQGPQFIFQYYREEENGRGNFPPRFSGLQFPNYSSELNVNALELDDSALYLCASSTSGAETQYFGPGTRLLVL.